Below, one T cell receptor beta chain is given with its context. What it binds is unknown. The data were taken from a study of cytomegalovirus exposure and HLA in healthy donors. Overall study findings and caveats: Cytomegalovirus-associated TCR beta chains were listed, numbering 150 to 200.

Using immunoSEQ multiplex PCR, the repertoire was profiled, and TCRdb retains in-frame clones only, with some absent. The data hold tens of thousands of clones, with 93% observed a single time. The length of the CDR3 is 12 residues. The ends were cut back, 3 bases at V and 8 bases at J, with 10 bases in the middle. CDR1 and CDR2 from the germline V gene are MDHEN and SYDVKM. What was sequenced was PBMCs. This chain connects TRBV28 to TRBJ1-2; possible D gene TRBD1, 5 bases. The sequence derives from a woman aged 30 to 39 in good health and CMV-seronegative. The chain's CDR3 is CASSLMDTGYTF. CDR3 in DNA: TGTGCCAGCAGTTTGATGGACACAGGCTACACCTTC.